The 16 T cell receptor beta chains below were found in one sample sequenced in a study of T cell repertoires in cytomegalovirus infection. TCRdb re-analysed the reads in MiXCR, keeping a single row per CDR3 protein. Of about 700,000 distinct CDR3 sequences in the sample, about 33% were seen once. For these TCRs, the target antigens are not known. Material: cultured PBMCs, obtained from culture after CMV antigen stimulation. The receptors derive from a human donor in good health (CMV status not recorded). Some clones in this sample may be carry-over from other donors' samples.

V usage is TRBV5-1 and J usage is TRBJ2-7; 12 bases agree with TRBD2. The germline V gene has CDR1 SGHRS and CDR2 YFSETQ. This CDR3 comprises 18 residues. The trim removed 4 bases at V and 0 bases at J, leaving 11 bases unmatched. In DNA, the CDR3 is TGCGCCAGCAGCCGCAAGACTAGCGGGAGACCCTACTCCTACGAGCAGTACTTC. Its translation is CASSRKTSGRPYSYEQYF.

This clonotype was observed a few times. This chain's CDR3 is CASSPDVGNSPLHF. For the CDR3, the DNA is TGTGCCAGCAGCCCAGACGTGGGTAATTCACCCCTCCACTTT. The rearrangement uses TRBV7-9 and TRBJ1-6; D remains ambiguous. The CDR3 sequence is 14 residues long. The germline V gene has CDR1 SEHNR and CDR2 FQNEAQ (reference sequence). V lost 5 bases to trimming and J lost 6 bases, with 11 bases between them.

The V and J genes are TRBV2 and TRBJ1-5; 7 bases are a match to TRBD1. The CDR3 has 15 residues. Germline assignment: CDR1 SNHLY and CDR2 FYNNEI. Losses at the gene ends were 6 bases for V and 4 bases for J; bases not matched to a gene: 9. CDR3 sequence: CASRKTGNLNQPQHF. For the CDR3, the DNA is TGTGCCAGCAGGAAGACAGGGAATTTAAATCAGCCCCAGCATTTT.

The V gene is TRBV28, the J gene TRBJ2-1, with 8 bases matching TRBD1. Germline V gene sequence: CDR1 MDHEN, CDR2 SYDVKM. Trimming cost V 2 bases and J 4 bases; bases outside gene matches: 7. CDR3 length: 16 residues. The CDR3: CASSLAWTGRYNEQFF. The CDR3 coding sequence is TGTGCCAGCAGTTTAGCCTGGACAGGGAGATACAATGAGCAGTTCTTC. The full variable domain, with the rest looked up from reference TRBV28 and TRBJ2-1, is DVKVTQSSRYLVKRTGEKVFLECVQDMDHENMFWYRQDPGLGLRLIYFSYDVKMKEKGDIPEGYSVSREKKERFSLILESASTNQTSMYLCASSLAWTGRYNEQFFGPGTRLTVL.

The CDR3 is CASKRTAYNEQFF. DNA of the CDR3: TGCGCCAGCAAACGAACAGCCTACAATGAGCAGTTCTTC. The chain is built from TRBV4-1 and TRBJ2-1; D is unresolved. The CDR3 extends over 13 amino acids. The V gene's germline CDR1 is MGHRA and CDR2 YSYEKL. Trimming pared 7 bases from V and 2 bases from J, leaving 9 bases between.

This clonotype was picked up a small number of times. The chain links TRBV15 to TRBJ1-6; D gene ambiguous. With 3 bases removed from V and 5 bases from J, the gap between germline ends came to 14 bases. CDR3 length: 16 residues. Germline V gene lookup returns CDR1 LNHNV and CDR2 YYDKDF (reference sequence). CDR3 sequence reads: CATSRSRDLNNSPLHF. The CDR3 bases are TGTGCCACCAGCAGGAGCCGGGATCTAAATAATTCACCCCTCCACTTT.

The genes are TRBV6-5 and TRBJ2-4; unclear D gene. The V gene lost 5 bases and the J gene lost 0 bases, with 14 bases spanning the gap. The germline gives CDR1 MNHEY, CDR2 SVGAGI. The CDR3 has 16 residues. CDR3 nucleotides: TGTGCCAGCAGTCCTTTCGCGGAGCTAGCCAAAAACATTCAGTACTTC. This translates into CASSPFAELAKNIQYF.

This clonotype has more than one count but fewer than ten. V and J are TRBV7-9 and TRBJ2-7; weak D call: TRBD2 (6 bases). The CDR3 runs 15 residues. V lost 7 bases, J lost 4 bases, and 20 bases lay in between. From germline, CDR1 is SEHNR and CDR2 FQNEAQ (reference sequence). The chain's CDR3 is CASMVGPPGVYEQYF. For the CDR3, the DNA is TGTGCCAGCATGGTGGGGCCCCCGGGGGTATACGAGCAGTACTTC. The complete variable domain, with remaining parts taken from reference TRBV7-9 and TRBJ2-7, reads DTGVSQNPRHKITKRGQNVTFRCDPISEHNRLYWYRQTLGQGPEFLTYFQNEAQLEKSRLLSDRFSAERPKGSFSTLEIQRTEQGDSAMYLCASMVGPPGVYEQYFGPGTRLTVT.

The chain recombines TRBV7-2 with TRBJ2-1; tentative D call: TRBD2 (5 bases). The CDR3 is 13 residues long. Germline V gene sequence: CDR1 SGHTA, CDR2 FQGNSA. Trimming shortened V by 4 bases and J by 5 bases, and 9 bases separated the two germline ends. Here the CDR3 DNA reads TGTGCCAGCAGCTCCTACGGGGACAATGAGCAGTTCTTC. This translates into CASSSYGDNEQFF.

This clonotype occurred a few times. V usage is TRBV7-8 and J usage is TRBJ1-2; 7 bases are a match to TRBD1. CDR1 SGHVS and CDR2 FQNEAQ come from the germline V gene. The ends lost 4 bases at V and 6 bases at J; junction bases unmatched: 8. The CDR3 consists of 14 residues. The CDR3 nucleotides are TGTGCCAGCAGCTCAGCCCAGGGGGGCCATGGCTACACCTTC. It codes for CASSSAQGGHGYTF.

Only a few counts were recorded for this clonotype. The V gene is TRBV7-9, the J gene TRBJ2-2; tentatively, D is TRBD1 (7 bases). The V gene's germline CDR1 is SEHNR and CDR2 FQNEAQ (reference sequence). The V gene lost 5 bases and the J gene lost 3 bases, with 13 bases spanning the gap. The CDR3 is 15 residues long. The CDR3 loop reads CASSGGTVDTGELFF. The CDR3 DNA follows: TGTGCCAGCAGCGGGGGGACAGTTGACACCGGGGAGCTGTTTTTT.

The gene calls are TRBV12-3 or TRBV12-4 and TRBJ2-3, with D unclear. V lost 3 bases to trimming and J lost 1 base, with 17 bases between them. The CDR3 is 17 amino acids. CDR3 nucleotide sequence: TGTGCCAGCAGTTTGGATCCATCGGCCCTCGGCACAGATACGCAGTATTTT. This gives the protein CASSLDPSALGTDTQYF.

This clonotype was recorded many times. This chain joins TRBV7-2 and TRBJ1-1; D is unclear. The ends were cut back, 1 base at V and 1 base at J, with 7 bases in the middle. The germline CDR1 and CDR2 sequences are SGHTA and FQGNSA. This CDR3 is 14 amino acids long. The CDR3 sequence is CASSLGATNTEAFF. The DNA for the CDR3 is TGTGCCAGCAGCTTAGGGGCCACGAACACTGAAGCTTTCTTT.

The V and J genes are TRBV12-3 or TRBV12-4 and TRBJ1-2, with a weak D call TRBD1 (6 bases). The CDR3 has 14 residues. The ends were cut back, 6 bases at V and 4 bases at J, with 15 bases in the middle. The CDR3 DNA sequence: TGTGCCAGCAGCCAACCAGGGGCCAGCTATGGCTACACCTTC. Translation gives CASSQPGASYGYTF.

This CDR3 reads CSVGVDYTEAFF. In nucleotides, the CDR3 is TGCAGTGTTGGGGTCGACTACACTGAAGCTTTCTTT. V and J are TRBV20-1 and TRBJ1-1; D is unresolved. This CDR3 region has 12 residues. Between the trimmed V and J ends, which lost 7 bases and 3 bases, there was a span of 12 bases. CDR1 DFQATT and CDR2 SNEGSKA come from the germline V gene (reference sequence).

The chain has TRBV20-1 and TRBJ2-2; TRBD2 is a possible D gene (5 bases). V lost 6 bases and J 4 bases, leaving 15 bases between the germline ends. Germline CDR1 reads DFQATT; CDR2 reads SNEGSKA (reference sequence). This CDR3 has 14 residues. Written as DNA, the CDR3 is TGCAGTGCCTCTGGAGAGCGGACCACCGGGGAGCTGTTTTTT. It is translated as CSASGERTTGELFF.